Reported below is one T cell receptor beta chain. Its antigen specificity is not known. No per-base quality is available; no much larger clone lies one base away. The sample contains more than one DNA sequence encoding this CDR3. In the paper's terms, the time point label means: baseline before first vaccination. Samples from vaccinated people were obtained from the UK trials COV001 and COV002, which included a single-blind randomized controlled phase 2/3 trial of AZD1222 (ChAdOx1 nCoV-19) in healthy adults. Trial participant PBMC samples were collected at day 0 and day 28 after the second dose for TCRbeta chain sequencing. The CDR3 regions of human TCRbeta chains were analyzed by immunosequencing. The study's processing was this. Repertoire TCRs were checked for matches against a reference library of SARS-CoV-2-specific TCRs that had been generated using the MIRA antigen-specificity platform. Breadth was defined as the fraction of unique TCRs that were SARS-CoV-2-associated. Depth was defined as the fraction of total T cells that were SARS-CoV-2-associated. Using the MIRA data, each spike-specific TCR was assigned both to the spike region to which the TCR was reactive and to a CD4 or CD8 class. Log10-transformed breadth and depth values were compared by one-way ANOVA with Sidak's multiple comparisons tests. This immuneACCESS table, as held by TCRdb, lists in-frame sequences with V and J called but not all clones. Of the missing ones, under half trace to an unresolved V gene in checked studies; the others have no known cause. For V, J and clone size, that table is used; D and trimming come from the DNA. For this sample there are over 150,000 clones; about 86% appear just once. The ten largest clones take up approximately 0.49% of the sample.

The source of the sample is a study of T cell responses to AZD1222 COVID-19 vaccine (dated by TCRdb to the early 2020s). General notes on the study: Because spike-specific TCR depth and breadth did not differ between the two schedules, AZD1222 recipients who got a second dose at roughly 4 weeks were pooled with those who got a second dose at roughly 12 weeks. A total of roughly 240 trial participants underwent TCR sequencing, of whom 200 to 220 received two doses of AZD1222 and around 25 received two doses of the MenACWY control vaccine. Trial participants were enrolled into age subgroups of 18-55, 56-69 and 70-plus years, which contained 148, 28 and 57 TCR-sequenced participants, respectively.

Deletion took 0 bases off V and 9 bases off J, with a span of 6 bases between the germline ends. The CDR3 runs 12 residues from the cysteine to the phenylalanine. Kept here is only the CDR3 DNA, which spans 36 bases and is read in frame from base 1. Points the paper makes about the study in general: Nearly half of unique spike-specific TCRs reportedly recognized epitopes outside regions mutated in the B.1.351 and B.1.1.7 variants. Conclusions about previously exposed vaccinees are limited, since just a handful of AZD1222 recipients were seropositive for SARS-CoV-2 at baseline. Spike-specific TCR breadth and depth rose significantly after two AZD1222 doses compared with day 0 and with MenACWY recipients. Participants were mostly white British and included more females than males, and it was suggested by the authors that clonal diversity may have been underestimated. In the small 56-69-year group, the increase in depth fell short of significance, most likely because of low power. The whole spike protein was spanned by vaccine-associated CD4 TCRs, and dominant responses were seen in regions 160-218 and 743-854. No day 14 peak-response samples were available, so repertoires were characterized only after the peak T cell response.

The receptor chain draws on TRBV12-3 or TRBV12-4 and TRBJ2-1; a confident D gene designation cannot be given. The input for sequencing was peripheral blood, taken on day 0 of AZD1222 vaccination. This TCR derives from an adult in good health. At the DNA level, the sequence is TGTGCCAGCAGTTTAGCCGGTTTTGAGCAGTTCTTC. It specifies CASSLAGFEQFF.